Listed below are T cell receptor beta chains from one sample, sequenced in a study of identical twins. TCRdb processed the 5' RACE reads anew with MiXCR; each CDR3 protein has one entry. This sample has roughly 1.6 million distinct CDR3 sequences, with roughly 35% found just once. Input material: cord blood. The receptors were gathered from a newborn girl in good health. The CDR3 runs from the conserved cysteine through the conserved F or W. D genes are given only for firm matches. A row's size may be missing; if present it is once, few, many or a size class.

d_call: .; j_call: TRBJ2-1; v_call: TRBV20-1; clone_size: few; cdr3_aa: CSAQHYNSYNEQFF; cdr3_nt: TGCAGTGCCCAACACTACAATAGTTACAATGAGCAGTTCTTC
d_call: TRBD2; j_call: TRBJ2-3; v_call: TRBV10-3; clone_size: few; cdr3_aa: CAIRTSGGAGDTQYF; cdr3_nt: TGTGCCATCCGGACTAGCGGGGGGGCGGGAGATACGCAGTATTTT
d_call: .; j_call: TRBJ1-5; v_call: TRBV27; clone_size: few; cdr3_aa: CAGRQLNQPQHF; cdr3_nt: TGTGCCGGGAGACAGCTCAATCAGCCCCAGCATTTT
d_call: .; j_call: TRBJ2-5; v_call: TRBV6-5; clone_size: many; cdr3_aa: CASSSSEGQETQYF; cdr3_nt: .
d_call: .; j_call: TRBJ2-5; v_call: TRBV5-1; clone_size: .; cdr3_aa: CASSPPTRGEETQYF; cdr3_nt: TGCGCCAGCAGCCCCCCAACTAGAGGAGAAGAGACCCAGTACTTC
d_call: TRBD1; j_call: TRBJ2-5; v_call: TRBV5-1; clone_size: .; cdr3_aa: CASSLDRDRGQETQYF; cdr3_nt: TGCGCCAGCAGCTTGGATCGGGACAGGGGGCAAGAGACCCAGTACTTC
d_call: TRBD1; j_call: TRBJ1-1; v_call: TRBV18; clone_size: .; cdr3_aa: CASSPGQGAWRTEAFF; cdr3_nt: TGTGCCAGCTCACCAGGACAGGGGGCGTGGAGGACTGAAGCTTTCTTT
d_call: TRBD2; j_call: TRBJ2-3; v_call: TRBV28; clone_size: .; cdr3_aa: CASSLTSGGRGNTDTQYF; cdr3_nt: TGTGCCAGCAGTTTGACTAGCGGGGGACGTGGGAACACAGATACGCAGTATTTT
d_call: .; j_call: TRBJ1-1; v_call: TRBV28; clone_size: .; cdr3_aa: CASSSGRAGAFF; cdr3_nt: TGTGCCAGCAGTTCAGGACGGGCGGGGGCTTTCTTT
d_call: TRBD1; j_call: TRBJ1-1; v_call: TRBV29-1; clone_size: .; cdr3_aa: CSVRRDSRGETEAFF; cdr3_nt: TGCAGCGTGAGAAGGGACAGCCGAGGGGAAACTGAAGCTTTCTTT
d_call: TRBD1; j_call: TRBJ2-1; v_call: TRBV28; clone_size: .; cdr3_aa: CASTLDRGPYNEQFF; cdr3_nt: TGTGCCAGCACCTTGGACAGGGGGCCGTACAATGAGCAGTTCTTC
d_call: .; j_call: TRBJ2-3; v_call: TRBV20-1; clone_size: .; cdr3_aa: CSARDGVARGTQYF; cdr3_nt: TGCAGTGCTAGAGATGGAGTAGCGAGAGGTACGCAGTATTTT
d_call: .; j_call: TRBJ2-7; v_call: TRBV4-1; clone_size: once; cdr3_aa: CASSQETASYEQHF; cdr3_nt: TGCGCCAGCAGCCAAGAGACTGCCTCCTACGAGCAGCACTTC
d_call: TRBD1; j_call: TRBJ1-4; v_call: TRBV12-3/TRBV12-4; clone_size: .; cdr3_aa: CASRPQGAQEKLFF; cdr3_nt: TGTGCCAGCAGACCACAGGGGGCTCAAGAAAAACTGTTTTTT
d_call: .; j_call: TRBJ2-3; v_call: TRBV6-2/TRBV6-3; clone_size: few; cdr3_aa: CASHHRDGISTDTQYF; cdr3_nt: TGTGCCAGTCATCACCGGGACGGCATTAGCACAGATACGCAGTATTTT
d_call: TRBD1; j_call: TRBJ2-7; v_call: TRBV27; clone_size: .; cdr3_aa: CASSVSRGQDEQYF; cdr3_nt: TGTGCCAGCAGTGTGTCTAGGGGGCAGGACGAGCAGTACTTC
d_call: .; j_call: TRBJ1-2; v_call: TRBV6-1; clone_size: many; cdr3_aa: CASSLDGVVGYTF; cdr3_nt: TGTGCCAGCAGCTTAGACGGAGTCGTGGGCTACACCTTC
d_call: .; j_call: TRBJ2-4; v_call: TRBV20-1; clone_size: .; cdr3_aa: CSARGPAEKNIQYF; cdr3_nt: TGCAGTGCTAGAGGTCCAGCGGAAAAAAACATTCAGTACTTC
d_call: TRBD1; j_call: TRBJ1-6; v_call: TRBV20-1; clone_size: .; cdr3_aa: CSARLIGQGGSPLHF; cdr3_nt: TGCAGTGCTAGACTAATTGGACAGGGGGGTTCACCCCTCCACTTT
d_call: TRBD2; j_call: TRBJ2-1; v_call: TRBV7-2; clone_size: few; cdr3_aa: CASSLLGLADYNEQFF; cdr3_nt: TGTGCCAGCAGCTTATTAGGGCTAGCGGACTACAATGAGCAGTTCTTC
d_call: TRBD1; j_call: TRBJ2-7; v_call: TRBV7-2; clone_size: .; cdr3_aa: CASSLLRDRAHEQYF; cdr3_nt: TGTGCCAGCAGCTTACTCCGGGACAGGGCCCACGAGCAGTACTTC
d_call: .; j_call: TRBJ1-2; v_call: TRBV29-1; clone_size: few; cdr3_aa: CSVGQVGRHGYTF; cdr3_nt: TGCAGCGTTGGACAGGTGGGGAGACATGGCTACACCTTC
d_call: .; j_call: TRBJ1-4; v_call: TRBV5-1; clone_size: few; cdr3_aa: CASSPGELATNEKLFF; cdr3_nt: TGCGCCAGCAGTCCTGGTGAGCTAGCAACTAATGAAAAACTGTTTTTT
d_call: .; j_call: TRBJ2-1; v_call: TRBV2; clone_size: few; cdr3_aa: CASLAQLGMFRKFF; cdr3_nt: TGTGCCAGCTTGGCCCAGCTGGGGATGTTTCGGAAGTTCTTC
d_call: TRBD1; j_call: TRBJ2-7; v_call: TRBV20-1; clone_size: .; cdr3_aa: CSASGGTGSPEQYF; cdr3_nt: TGCAGTGCTAGCGGGGGGACAGGGTCTCCCGAGCAGTACTTC
d_call: TRBD2; j_call: TRBJ2-7; v_call: TRBV28; clone_size: .; cdr3_aa: CASSLCGLAGGGLEQYF; cdr3_nt: TGTGCCAGCAGTTTATGCGGACTAGCGGGAGGGGGTCTAGAGCAGTACTTC
d_call: .; j_call: TRBJ2-1; v_call: TRBV27; clone_size: .; cdr3_aa: CASSLEGLFYEQFF; cdr3_nt: TGTGCCAGCAGTTTAGAGGGACTGTTCTACGAGCAGTTCTTC
d_call: TRBD1; j_call: TRBJ2-1; v_call: TRBV6-2/TRBV6-3; clone_size: .; cdr3_aa: CASSGQGETQFF; cdr3_nt: TGTGCCAGCAGCGGACAGGGAGAGACCCAGTTCTTC
d_call: .; j_call: TRBJ2-1; v_call: TRBV28; clone_size: many; cdr3_aa: CASSRGHEQFF; cdr3_nt: TGTGCCAGCAGTCGGGGCCATGAGCAGTTCTTC
d_call: TRBD1; j_call: TRBJ1-4; v_call: TRBV27; clone_size: .; cdr3_aa: CACSLTGVGEKLFF; cdr3_nt: TGTGCCTGCAGTTTGACAGGGGTCGGGGAAAAACTGTTTTTT
d_call: TRBD2; j_call: TRBJ2-7; v_call: TRBV5-1; clone_size: .; cdr3_aa: CASSFPGTSGHAYNEQYF; cdr3_nt: TGCGCCAGCAGCTTCCCCGGGACTAGCGGGCACGCCTACAATGAGCAGTACTTC
d_call: .; j_call: TRBJ1-1; v_call: TRBV2; clone_size: .; cdr3_aa: CASSGATAMNTEAFF; cdr3_nt: TGTGCCAGCAGCGGGGCTACAGCCATGAACACTGAAGCTTTCTTT
d_call: TRBD2; j_call: TRBJ2-5; v_call: TRBV2; clone_size: few; cdr3_aa: CASSEGGLGETQYF; cdr3_nt: TGTGCCAGCAGTGAAGGGGGACTAGGGGAGACCCAGTACTTC
d_call: .; j_call: TRBJ2-1; v_call: TRBV2; clone_size: few; cdr3_aa: CASSASSDSGPEQFF; cdr3_nt: TGTGCCAGCAGTGCCAGCAGTGACAGCGGACCCGAGCAGTTCTTC
d_call: .; j_call: TRBJ1-4; v_call: TRBV18; clone_size: few; cdr3_aa: CASSPLGTGNEKLFF; cdr3_nt: TGTGCCAGCTCACCTCTCGGGACGGGGAATGAAAAACTGTTTTTT
d_call: .; j_call: TRBJ1-1; v_call: TRBV12-3/TRBV12-4; clone_size: .; cdr3_aa: CASSFEENTEAFF; cdr3_nt: TGTGCCAGCAGTTTTGAGGAGAACACTGAAGCTTTCTTT
d_call: .; j_call: TRBJ2-3; v_call: TRBV15; clone_size: .; cdr3_aa: CATSRDDRQPYTDTQYF; cdr3_nt: TGTGCCACCAGCAGAGATGATCGGCAGCCTTACACAGATACGCAGTATTTT
d_call: TRBD2; j_call: TRBJ2-1; v_call: TRBV7-8; clone_size: .; cdr3_aa: CASSLDPTSGDNEQFF; cdr3_nt: TGTGCCAGCAGCTTAGATCCGACTAGCGGAGACAATGAGCAGTTCTTC
d_call: .; j_call: TRBJ2-7; v_call: TRBV20-1; clone_size: few; cdr3_aa: CSATVQRYEQYF; cdr3_nt: TGCAGTGCTACGGTTCAAAGGTACGAGCAGTACTTC
d_call: .; j_call: TRBJ2-7; v_call: TRBV5-1; clone_size: few; cdr3_aa: CASSLEWYDEQYF; cdr3_nt: TGCGCCAGCAGCTTGGAGTGGTACGACGAGCAGTACTTC
d_call: .; j_call: TRBJ2-4; v_call: TRBV12-3/TRBV12-4; clone_size: few; cdr3_aa: CASSSEGSAKEDIQYF; cdr3_nt: TGTGCCAGCAGTTCTGAGGGTAGCGCCAAGGAGGACATTCAGTACTTC
d_call: .; j_call: TRBJ2-1; v_call: TRBV20-1; clone_size: few; cdr3_aa: CSARLVGNEQFF; cdr3_nt: TGCAGTGCAAGACTAGTGGGCAATGAGCAGTTCTTC
d_call: .; j_call: TRBJ2-1; v_call: TRBV29-1; clone_size: many; cdr3_aa: CSVFPRQFNEQFF; cdr3_nt: TGCAGCGTTTTTCCCCGACAGTTCAATGAGCAGTTCTTC
d_call: .; j_call: TRBJ2-2; v_call: TRBV10-3; clone_size: .; cdr3_aa: CAISETTGELFF; cdr3_nt: TGTGCCATCAGTGAGACCACCGGGGAGCTGTTTTTT
d_call: TRBD2; j_call: TRBJ2-1; v_call: TRBV20-1; clone_size: .; cdr3_aa: CSARAGRVANEQFF; cdr3_nt: TGCAGTGCTAGAGCCGGGAGGGTTGCCAATGAGCAGTTCTTC
d_call: TRBD2; j_call: TRBJ2-2; v_call: TRBV7-6; clone_size: few; cdr3_aa: CASSKGLASTGELFF; cdr3_nt: TGTGCCAGCAGTAAAGGACTAGCGAGCACCGGGGAGCTGTTTTTT